The 27 T cell receptor beta chains given below trace back to one sample, sequenced in a study of shared clonotypes between healthy human individuals. Sequenced by immunoSEQ multiplex PCR; TCRdb stores in-frame clones only, minus some. This sample has roughly 2 million clones; 90% to 95% occur once, and the top ten carry 0.1% to 0.15%. Material: naive CD4+ T cells sorted from blood. Subset denoted: CD45RA+ positively selected. Source of these receptors: a man between 18 and 35 years old in good health.

This clone appeared a few times. The chain couples TRBV25-1 to TRBJ2-7, with 8 bases lining up with TRBD1. The CDR3 sequence is 13 residues long. Germline CDR1 MGHDK, CDR2 SYGVNS. J lost 6 bases, V lost 6 bases, and 7 bases had no gene match. Written as DNA, the CDR3 is TGTGCCAGCAGCGGGACAGGTCTGGTCGAGCAGTACTTC. This codes for CASSGTGLVEQYF.

The gene calls are TRBV2 and TRBJ1-5; 7 positions agree with TRBD1. The CDR3 covers 13 residues. Trimming removed 6 bases from V and 5 bases from J; junction bases left unmatched: 4. Germline-derived CDR1 and CDR2 are SNHLY and FYNNEI. The CDR3 coding sequence is TGTGCCAGCAGGACAGGGTTCGATCAGCCCCAGCATTTT. Encoded protein: CASRTGFDQPQHF.

With respect to this clone: Within the sample, other DNA sequences also encode this same CDR3. The chain combines TRBV9 with TRBJ2-7, with TRBD1 as a possible D gene (5 bases). CDR1 and CDR2 from the germline V gene are SGDLS and YYNGEE. The CDR3 contains 14 residues. Trimming removed 5 bases at V and 2 bases at J, with 14 bases between. Written as DNA, the CDR3 is TGTGCCAGCAGTTCCCGTCAGGGCCCCTACGAGCAGTACTTC. Its protein is CASSSRQGPYEQYF.

The chain is built from TRBV27 and TRBJ1-1; tentatively, D is TRBD1 (6 bases). CDR1 and CDR2 (germline): MNHEY, SMNVEV (reference sequence). The germline V and J ends were trimmed by 4 bases and 3 bases, with 24 bases remaining between them. There are 18 residues in the CDR3. The CDR3 sequence is CASSSRGKFTSFDTEAFF. In DNA form, the CDR3 reads TGTGCCAGCAGTTCGAGGGGGAAATTCACATCCTTCGACACTGAAGCTTTCTTT.

The chain uses TRBV7-3 and TRBJ2-1, with 7 bases matching TRBD1. CDR3 length: 15 residues. V was pared by 2 bases and J by 10 bases, with 11 bases of the junction left unmatched. Germline assignment: CDR1 SGHTA and CDR2 FQGTGA. The CDR3 DNA is TGTGCCAGCAGCTTATGGGACAGCGGACCGGGGGAGCAGTTCTTC. The encoded protein is CASSLWDSGPGEQFF.

The chain employs TRBV2 and TRBJ2-7; no firm D call. V lost 0 bases to trimming and J lost 7 bases, with 10 bases between them. The germline V gene has CDR1 SNHLY and CDR2 FYNNEI. The CDR3 totals 13 residues. CDR3 residues: CASSEATSGEQYF. In DNA, the CDR3 is TGTGCCAGCAGTGAAGCCACTTCCGGAGAGCAGTACTTC.

About this clone itself: Other DNA variants within this sample encode the same CDR3. V gene TRBV5-1 combines with J gene TRBJ2-5; no clear D. Trimming shortened V by 4 bases and J by 5 bases, and 9 bases separated the two germline ends. This CDR3 contains 12 residues. CDR1 is SGHRS, CDR2 YFSETQ, per germline. In DNA form, the CDR3 reads TGCGCCAGCAGCCGGCCCGGGGAGACCCAGTACTTC. Encoded protein: CASSRPGETQYF.

This clone was counted once. This chain links TRBV28 with TRBJ2-2; TRBD2 is a possible D gene (5 bases). Germline V gene lookup returns CDR1 MDHEN and CDR2 SYDVKM. Trimming took off 0 bases at V and 6 bases at J, with 14 bases between the two ends. The CDR3 has 16 residues. CDR3 protein: CASSLWGSAAAGELFF. CDR3 in DNA: TGTGCCAGCAGTTTATGGGGGTCAGCGGCCGCCGGGGAGCTGTTTTTT.

In this sample, this clone turned up once. The rearrangement links TRBV5-1 to TRBJ1-2; D is undetermined. The CDR3 sequence is 13 residues long. Germline values: CDR1 SGHRS, CDR2 YFSETQ. V was trimmed by 4 bases and J by 0 bases, leaving 7 bases between them. This chain's CDR3 is CASSEDPNYGYTF. As DNA, the CDR3 is TGCGCCAGCAGCGAGGATCCTAACTATGGCTACACCTTC.

This rearrangement joins TRBV19 to TRBJ1-6; D is uncertain. CDR1 is LNHDA and CDR2 is SQIVND in the germline V gene (reference sequence). Trimming took off 1 base at V and 6 bases at J, with 7 bases between the two ends. The CDR3 loop spans 14 amino acids. The CDR3 here is CASSIVLGNSPLHF. CDR3 nucleotide sequence: TGTGCCAGTAGTATAGTACTGGGTAATTCACCCCTCCACTTT.

Points on this clone: Other DNA sequences from this sample encode an identical CDR3 as well. This rearrangement joins TRBV5-1 to TRBJ2-7; D unclear. Trimming stripped 2 bases from V and 7 bases from J, with 10 bases between. Germline V lookup: CDR1 SGHRS, CDR2 YFSETQ. The CDR3 has 12 amino acids. The CDR3 is CASSLGAGEQYF. The CDR3, as DNA: TGCGCCAGCAGCTTAGGCGCCGGGGAGCAGTACTTC.

V gene TRBV7-9 combines with J gene TRBJ1-3, with D unclear. The CDR3 consists of 17 residues. Germline-derived CDR1 and CDR2 are SEHNR and FQNEAQ (reference sequence). The V end was cut by 5 bases, the J end by 2 bases, with 19 bases between. The CDR3 DNA reads TGTGCCAGCAGCATTGTATCGGGCCCCGTAACTGGAAACACCATATATTTT. The encoded protein is CASSIVSGPVTGNTIYF.

This chain links TRBV19 with TRBJ1-4, with a weak D call TRBD1 (5 bases). The V gene lost 4 bases and the J gene lost 7 bases, with 13 bases spanning the gap. The CDR3 length is 14 residues. The germline V gene has CDR1 LNHDA and CDR2 SQIVND (reference sequence). The CDR3 nucleotides are TGTGCCAGTAGTACCCAGGGTAAAGGTGAAAAACTGTTTTTT. The encoded protein is CASSTQGKGEKLFF. The full variable domain, rest sourced from reference TRBV19 and TRBJ1-4, is DGGITQSPKYLFRKEGQNVTLSCEQNLNHDAMYWYRQDPGQGLRLIYYSQIVNDFQKGDIAEGYSVSREKKESFPLTVTSAQKNPTAFYLCASSTQGKGEKLFFGSGTQLSVL.

The V gene is TRBV11-2, the J gene TRBJ2-1; 10 bases are a match to TRBD2. CDR1 is SGHAT, CDR2 FQNNGV, per germline. The CDR3 is 15 amino acids. The V segment lost 5 bases and the J segment 8 bases; nucleotides outside the gene matches: 9. The CDR3 sequence is CASSVERGGFYEQFF. The CDR3 DNA reads TGTGCCAGCAGCGTCGAGCGGGGGGGCTTCTATGAGCAGTTCTTC.

This chain connects TRBV6-1 to TRBJ1-1; TRBD1 matches 8 bases. Germline CDR1 MNHNS, CDR2 SASEGT. The CDR3 consists of 13 residues. J gave up 3 bases and V 8 bases, and 5 bases lay outside the gene matches. Here the CDR3 reads CASLSTGDTEAFF. The CDR3 DNA reads as TGTGCCAGCCTTTCGACAGGGGACACTGAAGCTTTCTTT.

This chain links TRBV5-6 with TRBJ2-3; 7 bases fit TRBD2. The ends lost 4 bases at V and 3 bases at J; junction bases unmatched: 5. Germline V gene lookup returns CDR1 SGHDT and CDR2 YYEEEE. There are 14 residues in the CDR3. The CDR3 is CASSPGLGTDTQYF. The CDR3 DNA is TGTGCCAGCAGCCCAGGACTAGGAACAGATACGCAGTATTTT. The full variable domain, rest sourced from reference TRBV5-6 and TRBJ2-3, is DAGVTQSPTHLIKTRGQQVTLRCSPKSGHDTVSWYQQALGQGPQFIFQYYEEEERQRGNFPDRFSGHQFPNYSSELNVNALLLGDSALYLCASSPGLGTDTQYFGPGTRLTVL.

V and J are TRBV2 and TRBJ2-3, with 7 bases aligning to TRBD2. Germline V lookup: CDR1 SNHLY, CDR2 FYNNEI. The CDR3 totals 15 residues. V was clipped by 5 bases and J by 8 bases; unmatched bases: 13. The chain's CDR3 is CASSWKGPGGGTQYF. Written as DNA, the CDR3 is TGTGCCAGCAGTTGGAAGGGACCGGGGGGAGGTACGCAGTATTTT. The full variable domain, with the rest looked up from reference TRBV2 and TRBJ2-3, is EPEVTQTPSHQVTQMGQEVILRCVPISNHLYFYWYRQILGQKVEFLVSFYNNEISEKSEIFDDQFSVERPDGSNFTLKIRSTKLEDSAMYFCASSWKGPGGGTQYFGPGTRLTVL.

In DNA form, the CDR3 reads TGTGCCAGCGGGGCGTATCAAGAGACCCAGTACTTC. Encoded protein: CASGAYQETQYF. The rearrangement joins TRBV6-6 to TRBJ2-5; possibly TRBD1 for D (5 bases). Germline lookup yields CDR1 MNHNY and CDR2 SVGAGI (reference sequence). V dropped 8 bases and J dropped 2 bases, with 9 bases sitting between them. This CDR3 spans 12 amino acids.

J is TRBJ2-7 and V is TRBV28; TRBD1 or TRBD2 may be the D gene (6 bases each). The germline CDR1 and CDR2 sequences are MDHEN and SYDVKM. This CDR3 spans 13 amino acids. With 7 bases removed from V and 3 bases from J, the gap between germline ends came to 13 bases. The CDR3 here is CASKGGSVYEQYF. CDR3 in DNA: TGTGCCAGCAAGGGGGGTTCCGTCTACGAGCAGTACTTC. The variable domain in full, with the rest retrieved from reference TRBV28 and TRBJ2-7, is DVKVTQSSRYLVKRTGEKVFLECVQDMDHENMFWYRQDPGLGLRLIYFSYDVKMKEKGDIPEGYSVSREKKERFSLILESASTNQTSMYLCASKGGSVYEQYFGPGTRLTVT.

V gene TRBV27 combines with J gene TRBJ2-1; D is possibly TRBD2 (6 bases). The V gene's germline CDR1 is MNHEY and CDR2 SMNVEV (reference sequence). The V end lost 2 bases, the J end lost 4 bases, and 12 bases lay between the germline ends. The CDR3 totals 15 residues. The CDR3 here is CASSLDGGPYNEQFF. Here the CDR3 DNA reads TGTGCCAGCAGTTTAGACGGAGGGCCGTACAATGAGCAGTTCTTC.

The chain is built from TRBV21-1 and TRBJ1-5; the DNA was not used to check the table's D call, TRBD1. TRBV21-1 is a recognized pseudogene. The CDR3 length is 16 residues. The CDR3 DNA reads as TGTGCCAGCAGCGGACGACAGGTAGGGGGCAATCAGCCCCAGCATTTT. This gives the protein CASSGRQVGGNQPQHF.

The gene calls are TRBV7-9 and TRBJ1-5; D is perhaps TRBD1 (5 bases). Trimming stripped 4 bases from V and 11 bases from J, with 12 bases between. CDR1 is SEHNR, CDR2 FQNEAQ, per germline (reference sequence). The CDR3 sequence is 12 residues long. CDR3 sequence: CASSSYQGAQHF. Here the CDR3 DNA reads TGTGCCAGCAGCTCCTACCAGGGTGCCCAGCATTTT.

The J gene is TRBJ1-1, the V gene TRBV30; D perhaps matches TRBD1 (6 bases). The CDR3 is made up of 14 amino acids. In germline, CDR1 is GTSNPN, CDR2 SVGIG (reference sequence). The germline V and J ends were trimmed by 8 bases and 0 bases, with 16 bases remaining between them. CDR3 residues: CALLWGGLNTEAFF. For the CDR3, the DNA is TGTGCCCTTCTTTGGGGGGGCTTGAACACTGAAGCTTTCTTT.

The chain recombines TRBV7-9 with TRBJ2-6; D may correspond to TRBD1 or TRBD2 (5 bases each). V was cut by 6 bases and J by 7 bases, with 16 bases left in between. In germline, CDR1 is SEHNR, CDR2 FQNEAQ (reference sequence). This CDR3 contains 15 residues. The chain's CDR3 is CASSRDLAYANVLTF. Written as DNA, the CDR3 is TGTGCCAGCAGTCGGGACCTAGCTTACGCCAACGTCCTGACTTTC.

With respect to this clone: Additional DNA sequences in this sample encode the identical CDR3. The V and J genes are TRBV5-1 and TRBJ2-5; 7 bases agree with TRBD2. The CDR3 is 13 residues long. CDR1 is SGHRS, CDR2 YFSETQ, per germline. Trimming cost V 2 bases and J 5 bases; bases outside gene matches: 3. CDR3 coding DNA: TGCGCCAGCAGCTTAGCGGGGATGGAGACCCAGTACTTC. It specifies CASSLAGMETQYF.

The V call is TRBV27, the J call TRBJ2-7, with TRBD2 identical over 13 bases. Germline V lookup: CDR1 MNHEY, CDR2 SMNVEV (reference sequence). Germline trimming cut 6 bases from V and 5 bases from J; bases unmatched to any gene: 10. This CDR3 comprises 16 residues. The CDR3 here is CASSRTSGRATDEQYF. The CDR3 bases are TGTGCCAGCAGCCGAACTAGCGGGAGGGCCACGGACGAGCAGTACTTC.

The V and J genes are TRBV20-1 and TRBJ2-5; D not resolved. CDR1 is DFQATT and CDR2 is SNEGSKA in the germline V gene (reference sequence). V shed 6 bases and J shed 3 bases, with 8 bases lying between them. This CDR3 has 11 amino acids. CDR3 in DNA: TGCAGTGCAGACGATAAAGAGACCCAGTACTTC. The encoded protein is CSADDKETQYF.